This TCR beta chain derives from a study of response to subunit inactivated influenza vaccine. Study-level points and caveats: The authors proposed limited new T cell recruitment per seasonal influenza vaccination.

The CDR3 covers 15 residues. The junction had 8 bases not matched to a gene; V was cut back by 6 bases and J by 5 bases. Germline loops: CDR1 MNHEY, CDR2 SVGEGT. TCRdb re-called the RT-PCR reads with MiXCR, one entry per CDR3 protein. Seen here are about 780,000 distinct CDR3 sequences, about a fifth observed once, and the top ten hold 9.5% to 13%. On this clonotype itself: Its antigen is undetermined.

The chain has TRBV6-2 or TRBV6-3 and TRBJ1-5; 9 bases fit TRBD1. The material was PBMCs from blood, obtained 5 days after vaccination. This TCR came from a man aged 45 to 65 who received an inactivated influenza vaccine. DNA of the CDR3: TGTGCCAGCAGAACCTTGGGGACAGGGTATCAGCCCCAGCATTTT. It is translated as CASRTLGTGYQPQHF.